The entry that follows covers one TCR beta chain sequence. As yet, its antigen is unknown. These data come from a study of T cell responses to AZD1222 COVID-19 vaccine. Study at large: Some second doses came at about 4 weeks and others at about 12 weeks; these were pooled. General study results and limits: Spike-specific TCR breadth and depth were elevated following two AZD1222 doses.

Here immunoSEQ multiplex PCR was the method, and the copy in TCRdb shows in-frame clones only, minus some. This table has 100,000 to 150,000 clones, 85% to 90% appearing once. The CDR3 has 12 residues. Germline loops: CDR1 SNHLY, CDR2 FYNNEI. V was trimmed by 8 bases and J by 4 bases, leaving 9 bases between them. This receptor was taken from an adult in good health. The material sequenced was peripheral blood, taken on day 0 of AZD1222 vaccination. The rearrangement links TRBV2 to TRBJ1-5; perhaps TRBD1 as D (6 bases). The CDR3 loop reads CASGQGNQPQHF. CDR3 nucleotides: TGTGCCAGCGGTCAGGGGAATCAGCCCCAGCATTTT.